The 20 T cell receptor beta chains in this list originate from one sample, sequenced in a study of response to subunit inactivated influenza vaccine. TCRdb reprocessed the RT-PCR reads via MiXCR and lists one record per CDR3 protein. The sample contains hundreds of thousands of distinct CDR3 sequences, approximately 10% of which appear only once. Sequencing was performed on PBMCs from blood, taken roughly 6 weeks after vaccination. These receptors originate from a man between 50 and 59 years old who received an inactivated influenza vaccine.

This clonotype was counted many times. In DNA form, the CDR3 reads TGCGCCAGCAGCTTGCAGGGAGGGAATGAGCAGTTCTTC. Encoded protein: CASSLQGGNEQFF. This chain connects TRBV5-1 to TRBJ2-1; 7 bases are shared with TRBD2. This CDR3 is built from 13 residues. The junction had 2 bases not matched to a gene; V was cut back by 1 base and J by 7 bases. CDR1 and CDR2 (germline): SGHRS, YFSETQ.

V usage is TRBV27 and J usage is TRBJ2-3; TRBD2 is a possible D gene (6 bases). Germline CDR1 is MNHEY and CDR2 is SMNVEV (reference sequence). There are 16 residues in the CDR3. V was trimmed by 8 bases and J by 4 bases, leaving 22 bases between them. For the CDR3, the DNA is TGTGCCAGCCAGTCGGGCGGGGCAGTTCTTGCAGATACGCAGTATTTT. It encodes CASQSGGAVLADTQYF.

CDR3 coding DNA: TGCGCCAGCAGCTTGGCCCTAGCGGGGGGCTACCAAGAGACCCAGTACTTC. This sequence encodes CASSLALAGGYQETQYF. The V and J genes are TRBV5-1 and TRBJ2-5; the match to TRBD2 covers 11 bases. J was trimmed by 0 bases and V by 0 bases; bases with no gene match: 4. CDR1 SGHRS and CDR2 YFSETQ come from the germline V gene. The CDR3 runs 17 residues.

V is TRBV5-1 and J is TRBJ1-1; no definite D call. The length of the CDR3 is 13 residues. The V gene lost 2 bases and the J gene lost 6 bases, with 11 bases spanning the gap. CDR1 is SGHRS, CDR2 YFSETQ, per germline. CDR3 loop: CASSLGLHPEAFF. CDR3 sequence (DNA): TGCGCCAGCAGCTTAGGTTTACATCCTGAAGCTTTCTTT.

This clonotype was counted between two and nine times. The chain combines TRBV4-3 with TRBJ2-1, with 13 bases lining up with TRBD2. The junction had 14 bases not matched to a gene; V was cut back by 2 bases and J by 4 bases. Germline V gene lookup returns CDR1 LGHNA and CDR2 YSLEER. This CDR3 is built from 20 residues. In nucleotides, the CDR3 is TGCGCCAGCAGCCAACGCGTCCCCTCGGGACTAGCGGGGCCTTACAATGAGCAGTTCTTC. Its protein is CASSQRVPSGLAGPYNEQFF.

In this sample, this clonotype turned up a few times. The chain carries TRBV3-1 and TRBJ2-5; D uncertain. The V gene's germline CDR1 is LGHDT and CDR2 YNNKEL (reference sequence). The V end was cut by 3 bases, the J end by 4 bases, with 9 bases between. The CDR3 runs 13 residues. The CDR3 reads CASSQRPGETQYF. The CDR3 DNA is TGTGCCAGCAGCCAGCGCCCGGGAGAGACCCAGTACTTC.

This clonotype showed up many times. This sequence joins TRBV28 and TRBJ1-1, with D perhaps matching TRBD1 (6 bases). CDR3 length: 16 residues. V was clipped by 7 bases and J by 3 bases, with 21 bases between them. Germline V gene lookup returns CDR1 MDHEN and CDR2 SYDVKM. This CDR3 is CASTLKPGEVYTEAFF. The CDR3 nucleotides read TGTGCCAGCACCCTGAAGCCAGGGGAGGTTTACACTGAAGCTTTCTTT.

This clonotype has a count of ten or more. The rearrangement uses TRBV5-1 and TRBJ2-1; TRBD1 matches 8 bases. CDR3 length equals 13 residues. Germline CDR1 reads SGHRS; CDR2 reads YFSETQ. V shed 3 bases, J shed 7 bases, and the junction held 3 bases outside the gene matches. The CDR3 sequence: CASSSWTGNEQFF. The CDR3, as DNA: TGCGCCAGCAGCTCCTGGACAGGGAATGAGCAGTTCTTC.

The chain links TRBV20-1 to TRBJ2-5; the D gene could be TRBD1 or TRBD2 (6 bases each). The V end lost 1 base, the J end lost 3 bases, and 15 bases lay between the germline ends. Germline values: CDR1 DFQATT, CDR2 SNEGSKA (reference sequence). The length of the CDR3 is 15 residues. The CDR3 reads CSARVLGRDKETQYF. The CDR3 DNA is TGCAGTGCTAGAGTACTAGGGCGGGACAAAGAGACCCAGTACTTC.

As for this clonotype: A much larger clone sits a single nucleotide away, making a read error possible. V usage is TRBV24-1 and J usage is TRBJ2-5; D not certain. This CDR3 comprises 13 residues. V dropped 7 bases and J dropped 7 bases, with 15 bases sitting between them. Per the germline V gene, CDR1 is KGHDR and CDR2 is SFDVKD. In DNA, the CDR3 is TGTGCCACCAGCCCTTCAGCCTCCGGGACCCAGTACTTC. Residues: CATSPSASGTQYF.

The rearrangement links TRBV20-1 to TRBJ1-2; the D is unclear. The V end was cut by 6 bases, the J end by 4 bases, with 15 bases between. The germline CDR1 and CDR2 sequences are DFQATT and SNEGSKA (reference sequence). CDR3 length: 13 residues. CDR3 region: CSAVGLLSYGYTF. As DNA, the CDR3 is TGCAGTGCGGTAGGGTTATTGTCCTATGGCTACACCTTC.

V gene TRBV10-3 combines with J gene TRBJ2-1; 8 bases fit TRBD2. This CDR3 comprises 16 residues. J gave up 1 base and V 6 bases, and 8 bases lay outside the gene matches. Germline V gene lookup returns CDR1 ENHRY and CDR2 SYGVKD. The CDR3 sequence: CAIRGGSGSSYNEQFF. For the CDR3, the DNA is TGTGCCATCAGGGGGGGGAGCGGGAGTTCCTACAATGAGCAGTTCTTC.

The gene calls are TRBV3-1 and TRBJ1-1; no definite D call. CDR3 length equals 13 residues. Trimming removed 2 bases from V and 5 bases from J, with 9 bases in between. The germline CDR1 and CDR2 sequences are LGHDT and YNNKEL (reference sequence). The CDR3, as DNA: TGTGCCAGCAGCCAAATGGTGGGGACTGAAGCTTTCTTT. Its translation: CASSQMVGTEAFF.

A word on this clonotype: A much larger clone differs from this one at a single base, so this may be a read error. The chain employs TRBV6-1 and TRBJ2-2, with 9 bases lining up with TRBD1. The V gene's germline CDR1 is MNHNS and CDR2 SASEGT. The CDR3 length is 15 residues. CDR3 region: CPSRRPGQGTGELFF. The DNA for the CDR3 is TGTCCCAGCAGACGACCGGGACAGGGCACCGGGGAGCTGTTTTTT.

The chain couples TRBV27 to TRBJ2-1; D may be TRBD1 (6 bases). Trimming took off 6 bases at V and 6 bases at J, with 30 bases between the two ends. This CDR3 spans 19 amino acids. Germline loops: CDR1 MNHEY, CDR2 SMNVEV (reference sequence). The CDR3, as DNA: TGTGCCAGCAGAGCTACCTTGGTGGGGGCGCTTAGTCGGTTCAATGAGCAGTTCTTC. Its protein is CASRATLVGALSRFNEQFF.

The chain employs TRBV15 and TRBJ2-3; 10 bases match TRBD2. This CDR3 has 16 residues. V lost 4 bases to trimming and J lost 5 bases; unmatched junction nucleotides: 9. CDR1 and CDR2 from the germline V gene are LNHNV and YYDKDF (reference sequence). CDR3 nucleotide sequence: TGTGCCACCAGCAACTACCTAGCGGGAGTCAAAGATACGCAGTATTTT. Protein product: CATSNYLAGVKDTQYF.

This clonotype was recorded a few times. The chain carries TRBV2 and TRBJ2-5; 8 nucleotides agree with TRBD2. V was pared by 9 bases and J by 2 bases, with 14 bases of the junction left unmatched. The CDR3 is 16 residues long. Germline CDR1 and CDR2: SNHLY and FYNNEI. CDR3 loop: CARLGGASSGQETQYF. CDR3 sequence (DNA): TGTGCCAGGCTCGGGGGGGCCTCGTCCGGGCAAGAGACCCAGTACTTC.

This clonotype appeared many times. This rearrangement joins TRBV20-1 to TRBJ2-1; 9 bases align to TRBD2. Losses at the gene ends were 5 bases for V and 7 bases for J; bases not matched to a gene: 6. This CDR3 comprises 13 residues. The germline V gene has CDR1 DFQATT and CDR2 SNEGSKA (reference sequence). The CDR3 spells CSAGTSGRNEQFF. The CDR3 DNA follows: TGCAGTGCTGGAACTAGCGGGCGTAATGAGCAGTTCTTC.

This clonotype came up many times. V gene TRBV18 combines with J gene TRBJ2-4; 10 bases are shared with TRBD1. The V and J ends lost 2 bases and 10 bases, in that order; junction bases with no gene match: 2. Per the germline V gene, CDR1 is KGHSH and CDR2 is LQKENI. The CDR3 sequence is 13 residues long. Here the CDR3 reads CASSPGTGEIQYF. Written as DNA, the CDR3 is TGTGCCAGCTCACCAGGGACAGGGGAAATTCAGTACTTC.

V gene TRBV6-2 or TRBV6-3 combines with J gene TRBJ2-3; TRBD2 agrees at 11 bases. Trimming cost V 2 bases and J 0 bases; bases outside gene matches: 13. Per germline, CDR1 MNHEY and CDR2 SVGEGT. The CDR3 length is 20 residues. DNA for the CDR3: TGTGCCAGCAGTTACCATCTAGCGGGGGGCTCCGGAACTAGCACAGATACGCAGTATTTT. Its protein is CASSYHLAGGSGTSTDTQYF.